What follows are 11 T cell receptor beta chains derived from one specimen sequenced in a study of OX40 agonist ivuxolimab in advanced cancers. Here immunoSEQ multiplex PCR was the method, and the copy in TCRdb shows in-frame clones only, minus some. The sample consists of around 18,000 clones, 80% to 90% of them appearing once. Sequences were derived from CD4+ or CD8+ T cells sorted from blood, sampled in a trial of the OX40 agonist ivuxolimab. These receptors were collected from an adult with an advanced solid tumor such as melanoma, head and neck, liver or kidney cancer.

The chain couples TRBV2 to TRBJ1-1; 9 nucleotides match TRBD1. This CDR3 has 16 residues. In germline, CDR1 is SNHLY, CDR2 FYNNEI. Germline trimming cut 5 bases from V and 6 bases from J; bases unmatched to any gene: 13. The CDR3 bases are TGTGCCAGCAGTACCGGGACAGGGCTACCCGCGCCTGAAGCTTTCTTT. It translates to CASSTGTGLPAPEAFF.

The V and J genes are TRBV6-5 and TRBJ2-1, with D uncertain. CDR3 length: 11 residues. The V gene lost 0 bases and the J gene lost 10 bases, with 4 bases spanning the gap. CDR1 MNHEY and CDR2 SVGAGI come from the germline V gene. CDR3 residues: CASSYSTEQFF. CDR3 coding DNA: TGTGCCAGCAGTTACTCTACAGAGCAGTTCTTC.

The chain couples TRBV19 to TRBJ2-3; D gene uncertain. Per the germline V gene, CDR1 is LNHDA and CDR2 is SQIVND (reference sequence). The CDR3 extends over 15 amino acids. V gave up 4 bases and J gave up 0 bases, with 11 bases separating them. CDR3 coding DNA: TGTGCCAGTAGTACCCGACTGACTAGCACAGATACGCAGTATTTT. Translated: CASSTRLTSTDTQYF. Combining the CDR3 with reference TRBV19 and TRBJ2-3 gives the whole variable domain DGGITQSPKYLFRKEGQNVTLSCEQNLNHDAMYWYRQDPGQGLRLIYYSQIVNDFQKGDIAEGYSVSREKKESFPLTVTSAQKNPTAFYLCASSTRLTSTDTQYFGPGTRLTVL.

This clone has just one count. V usage is TRBV28 and J usage is TRBJ2-7; D is possibly TRBD1 (6 bases). The CDR3 covers 14 residues. V was cut by 6 bases and J by 4 bases, with 16 bases left in between. Germline V lookup: CDR1 MDHEN, CDR2 SYDVKM. The CDR3 region has the DNA TGTGCCAGCAGCCCTACTCCCCAGGGGTACGAGCAGTACTTC. Residues: CASSPTPQGYEQYF.

Only one count was recorded for this clone. J is TRBJ1-2 and V is TRBV7-9, with 10 bases fitting TRBD1. There are 15 residues in the CDR3. Germline CDR1 SEHNR, CDR2 FQNEAQ (reference sequence). V dropped 8 bases and J dropped 1; count of bases not matched to a gene: 7. The CDR3 region has the DNA TGTGCCAGCCGGGACAGGGGAACTTTTAACTATGGCTACACCTTC. Amino acid sequence: CASRDRGTFNYGYTF.

Points on this clone: This likely comes from a read error, as the CDR3 has no conserved phenylalanine or tryptophan at its end. The chain couples TRBV7-8 to TRBJ1-2; 7 bases fit TRBD1. Germline V gene data show CDR1 as SGHVS and CDR2 as FQNEAQ. V lost 2 bases, J lost 3 bases, and 6 bases stayed unmatched. The CDR3 length is 15 residues. Written as DNA, the CDR3 is TGTGCCAGCAGCTTAAGGGCAGGGGGGGACTATGGCTACACCTCC. Translated: CASSLRAGGDYGYTS.

V is TRBV28 and J is TRBJ2-1; 10 bases fit TRBD1. Germline V gene lookup returns CDR1 MDHEN and CDR2 SYDVKM. V gave up 6 bases and J gave up 5 bases; unmatched junction bases: 7. This CDR3 comprises 15 residues. Here the CDR3 reads CASRRQGAHHNEQFF. The CDR3 nucleotides are TGTGCCAGCAGACGACAGGGGGCGCACCACAATGAGCAGTTCTTC. The full variable domain, its missing parts supplied by reference TRBV28 and TRBJ2-1, is DVKVTQSSRYLVKRTGEKVFLECVQDMDHENMFWYRQDPGLGLRLIYFSYDVKMKEKGDIPEGYSVSREKKERFSLILESASTNQTSMYLCASRRQGAHHNEQFFGPGTRLTVL.

This chain links TRBV7-2 with TRBJ1-2; the D gene is possibly TRBD1 (5 bases). The CDR3 is 14 amino acids. Per the germline V gene, CDR1 is SGHTA and CDR2 is FQGNSA. Trimming stripped 5 bases from V and 4 bases from J, with 14 bases between. CDR3 sequence reads: CASSGMTDPYGYTF. The CDR3 DNA follows: TGTGCCAGCAGCGGAATGACAGACCCCTATGGCTACACCTTC. Based on the CDR3 plus reference TRBV7-2 and TRBJ1-2, the full variable domain is GAGVSQSPSNKVTEKGKDVELRCDPISGHTALYWYRQSLGQGLEFLIYFQGNSAPDKSGLPSDRFSAERTGGSVSTLTIQRTQQEDSAVYLCASSGMTDPYGYTFGSGTRLTVV.

This chain connects TRBV28 to TRBJ1-2; perhaps TRBD1 as D (5 bases). CDR3 length: 14 residues. The ends were cut back, 3 bases at V and 7 bases at J, with 15 bases in the middle. Germline V gene data show CDR1 as MDHEN and CDR2 as SYDVKM. CDR3: CASSFPLKGFGYTF. The CDR3 nucleotides are TGTGCCAGCAGTTTTCCCCTAAAGGGGTTTGGCTACACCTTC.

This rearrangement joins TRBV6-1 to TRBJ2-2, with D maybe TRBD1 (5 bases). The germline V gene encodes CDR1 MNHNS and CDR2 SASEGT. The ends were cut back, 2 bases at V and 4 bases at J, with 11 bases in the middle. This CDR3 is built from 15 residues. CDR3 sequence (DNA): TGTGCCAGCAGTGAATTAAGGGGCGGCACCGGGGAGCTGTTTTTT. It encodes CASSELRGGTGELFF.

The CDR3 spells CASSPGAGNTIYF. CDR3 bases: TGTGCCAGCAGCCCGGGAGCTGGAAACACCATATATTTT. This chain joins TRBV7-3 and TRBJ1-3; D gene unclear. The CDR3 has 13 residues. Germline values: CDR1 SGHTA, CDR2 FQGTGA. The germline V and J ends were trimmed by 5 bases and 2 bases, with 7 bases remaining between them.